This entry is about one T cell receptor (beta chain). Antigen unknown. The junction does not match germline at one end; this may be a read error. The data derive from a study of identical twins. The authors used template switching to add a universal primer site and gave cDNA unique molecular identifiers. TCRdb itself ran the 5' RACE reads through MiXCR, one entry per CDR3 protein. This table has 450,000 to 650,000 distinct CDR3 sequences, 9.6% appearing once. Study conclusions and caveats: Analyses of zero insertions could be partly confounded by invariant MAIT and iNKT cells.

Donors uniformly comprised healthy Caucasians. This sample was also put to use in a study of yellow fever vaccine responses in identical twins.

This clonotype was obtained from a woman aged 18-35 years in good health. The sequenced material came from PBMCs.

The CDR3 DNA follows: TGTGCCAGCAGTGAAGGGGGCAGGTTGAACTCTGAAGCTTTCTTT. This gives the protein CASSEGGRLNSEAFF. The genes are TRBV6-1 and TRBJ1-1; weak D call: TRBD1 (5 bases). CDR3 length: 15 amino acids. Germline-derived CDR1 and CDR2 are MNHNS and SASEGT.